The sample holds one count of the clone carrying this T cell receptor (beta chain). Its antigen is still unknown. An end of the junction differs from the germline gene, which may be a read error. The library was built from roughly 400 ng RNA with molecular barcoded adaptors for alpha/delta and beta/gamma chains. TCRdb itself ran the reads through MiXCR, one entry per CDR3 protein. The table includes about 86,000 distinct CDR3 sequences, roughly 12% detected once. The CDR3 has 13 amino acids. From germline, CDR1 is MDHEN and CDR2 SYDVKM. At the time of active disease, bone marrow was collected from every patient. The sample belongs to a study of read filtering for tumor transcriptome and immune sequencing. Overall study: Revised staging placed roughly eight patients in R-ISS I, 15 to 20 in II, more than 5 in III.

Study-wide points: Dropping single-read clonotypes raised IR-seq and RNA-seq shared-clonotype correlation. IR-seq captured clonotypes deeper and more reliably than RNA-seq.

What was sequenced was a population of CD138-negative cells sorted from bone marrow. This TCR derives from a donor aged 40 or older with multiple myeloma. This chain joins TRBV28 and TRBJ2-2, with D possibly called TRBD1 or TRBD2 (6 bases each). The CDR3 coding sequence is TGTGCCAGCAGCTTGACAGGCACGGGGGAGCTGCTTTTT. Translated, it gives CASSLTGTGELLF.